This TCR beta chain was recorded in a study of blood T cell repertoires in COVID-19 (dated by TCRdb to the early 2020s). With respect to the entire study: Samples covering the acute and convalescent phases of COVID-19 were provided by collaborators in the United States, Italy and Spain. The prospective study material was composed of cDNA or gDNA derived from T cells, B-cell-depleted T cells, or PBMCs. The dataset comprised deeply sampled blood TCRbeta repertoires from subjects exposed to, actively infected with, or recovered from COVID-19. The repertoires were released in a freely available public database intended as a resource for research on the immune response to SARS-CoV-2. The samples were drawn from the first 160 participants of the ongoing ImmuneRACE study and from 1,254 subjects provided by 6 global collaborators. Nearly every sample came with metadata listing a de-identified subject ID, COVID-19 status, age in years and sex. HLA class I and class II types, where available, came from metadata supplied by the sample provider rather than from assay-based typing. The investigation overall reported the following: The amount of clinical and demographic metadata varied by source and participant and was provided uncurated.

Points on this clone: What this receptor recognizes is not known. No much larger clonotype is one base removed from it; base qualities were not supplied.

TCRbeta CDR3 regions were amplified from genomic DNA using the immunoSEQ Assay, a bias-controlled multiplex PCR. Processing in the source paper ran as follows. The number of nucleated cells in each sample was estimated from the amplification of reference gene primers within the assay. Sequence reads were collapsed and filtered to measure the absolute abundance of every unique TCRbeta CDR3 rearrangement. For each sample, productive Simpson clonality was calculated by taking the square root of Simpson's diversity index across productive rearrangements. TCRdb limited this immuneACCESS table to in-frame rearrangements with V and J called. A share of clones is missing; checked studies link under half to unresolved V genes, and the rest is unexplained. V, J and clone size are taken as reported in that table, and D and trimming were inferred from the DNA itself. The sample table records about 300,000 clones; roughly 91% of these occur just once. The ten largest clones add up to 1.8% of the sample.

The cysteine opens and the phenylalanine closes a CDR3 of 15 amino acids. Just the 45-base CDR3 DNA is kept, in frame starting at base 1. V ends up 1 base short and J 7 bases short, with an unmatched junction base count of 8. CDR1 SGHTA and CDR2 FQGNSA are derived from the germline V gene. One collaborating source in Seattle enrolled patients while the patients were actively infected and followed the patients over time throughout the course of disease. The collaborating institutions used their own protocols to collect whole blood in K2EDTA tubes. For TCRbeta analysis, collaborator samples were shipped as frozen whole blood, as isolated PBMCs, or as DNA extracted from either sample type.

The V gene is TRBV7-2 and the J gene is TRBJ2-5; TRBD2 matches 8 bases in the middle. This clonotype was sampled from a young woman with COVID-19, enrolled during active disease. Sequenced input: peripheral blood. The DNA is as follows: TGTGCCAGCAGCTTAGATGGCGGGGGGTTCGGGACCCAGTACTTC. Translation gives CASSLDGGGFGTQYF.